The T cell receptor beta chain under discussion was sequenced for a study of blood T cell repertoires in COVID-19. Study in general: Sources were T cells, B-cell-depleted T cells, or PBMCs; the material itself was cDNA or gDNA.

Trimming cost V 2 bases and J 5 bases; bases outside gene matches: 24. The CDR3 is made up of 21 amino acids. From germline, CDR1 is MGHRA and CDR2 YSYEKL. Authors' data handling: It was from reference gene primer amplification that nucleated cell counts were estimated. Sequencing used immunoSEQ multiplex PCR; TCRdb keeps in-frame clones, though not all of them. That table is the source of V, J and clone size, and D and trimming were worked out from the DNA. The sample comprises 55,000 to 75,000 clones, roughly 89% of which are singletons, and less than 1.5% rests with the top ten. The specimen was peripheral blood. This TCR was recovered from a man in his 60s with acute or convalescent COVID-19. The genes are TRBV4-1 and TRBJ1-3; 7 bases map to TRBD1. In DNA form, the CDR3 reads TGCGCCAGCAGCCAAAACTTAGTTCTCCCACAAAAGCAGGGGGTACGAAACACCATATATTTT. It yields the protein CASSQNLVLPQKQGVRNTIYF.